The next 28 T cell receptor beta chains were all read from a single sample in a study of cytomegalovirus exposure and HLA in healthy donors. In the PCR, 60 Vbeta and 13 Jbeta primers were used. Repertoires were generated with immunoSEQ multiplex PCR, while TCRdb's copy carries only in-frame clones and drops some. The sample contains approximately 170,000 clones, approximately 81% of which appear only once. The sample comprised PBMCs. These receptors all stem from a man aged 45-65 years in good health and CMV-seropositive.

V and J are TRBV30 and TRBJ2-7; 7 nucleotides line up with TRBD2. Germline assignment: CDR1 GTSNPN and CDR2 SVGIG (reference sequence). There are 14 residues in the CDR3. V shed 4 bases and J 7 bases; nucleotides not matched to a gene: 13. The chain's CDR3 is CAWTLSGPLREQYF. Here the CDR3 DNA reads TGTGCCTGGACTCTTAGCGGGCCTCTTAGGGAGCAGTACTTC. The full variable domain, rest sourced from reference TRBV30 and TRBJ2-7, is SQTIHQWPATLVQPVGSPLSLECTVEGTSNPNLYWYRQAAGRGLQLLFYSVGIGQISSEVPQNLSASRPQDRQFILSSKKLLLSDSGFYLCAWTLSGPLREQYFGPGTRLTVT.

This clone is a singleton in its sample. The chain combines TRBV4-2 with TRBJ2-3; TRBD2 matches at 9 bases. J lost 0 bases, V lost 3 bases, and 4 bases had no gene match. The CDR3 totals 16 residues. Germline CDR1 LGHNA, CDR2 YNFKEQ. The CDR3 sequence is CASSHAGGPSTDTQYF. In DNA form, the CDR3 reads TGTGCCAGCAGCCACGCGGGAGGGCCAAGCACAGATACGCAGTATTTT.

This clone was counted a few times. The chain uses TRBV9 and TRBJ2-3, with 7 positions matching TRBD2. V trimming: 2 bases; J trimming: 3 bases; junction bases outside the gene matches: 6. This CDR3 is 15 amino acids long. Germline values: CDR1 SGDLS, CDR2 YYNGEE. The CDR3 spells CASSVGGRETDTQYF. CDR3 nucleotides: TGTGCCAGCAGCGTTGGAGGGAGGGAGACAGATACGCAGTATTTT.

The chain combines TRBV6-1 with TRBJ1-1, with D maybe TRBD1 (6 bases). Trimming removed 6 bases at V and 5 bases at J, with 16 bases between. The germline V gene encodes CDR1 MNHNS and CDR2 SASEGT. The CDR3 spans 14 residues. The CDR3 loop is CASRVTGGGTEAFF. For the CDR3, the DNA is TGTGCCAGCAGAGTGACAGGTGGAGGAACTGAAGCTTTCTTT.

V and J are TRBV6-5 and TRBJ1-2; the D is unclear. CDR1 is MNHEY, CDR2 SVGAGI, per germline. The CDR3 totals 14 residues. V gave up 0 bases and J gave up 8 bases, with 13 bases separating them. This chain's CDR3 is CASSYSSTAGGYTF. Here the CDR3 DNA reads TGTGCCAGCAGTTACTCGTCGACGGCGGGAGGCTACACCTTC.

The rearrangement links TRBV6-1 to TRBJ1-1; TRBD1 is a possible D gene (6 bases). The CDR3 length is 13 residues. The V gene lost 7 bases and the J gene lost 1 base, with 10 bases spanning the gap. Germline V gene lookup returns CDR1 MNHNS and CDR2 SASEGT. CDR3 bases: TGTGCCAGCAAGGGAGGGGGGAACACTGAAGCTTTCTTT. Protein: CASKGGGNTEAFF.

The gene calls are TRBV9 and TRBJ2-7; unclear D gene. The CDR3 has 11 residues. Per the germline V gene, CDR1 is SGDLS and CDR2 is YYNGEE. V was clipped by 0 bases and J by 7 bases, with 5 bases between them. The CDR3 spells CASSVGVEQYF. As DNA, the CDR3 is TGTGCCAGCAGCGTAGGAGTGGAGCAGTACTTC.

This clone was counted once. V usage is TRBV29-1 and J usage is TRBJ2-3; 9 bases match TRBD2. The CDR3 covers 16 residues. V lost 7 bases to trimming and J lost 0 bases; unmatched junction nucleotides: 11. In germline, CDR1 is SQVTM, CDR2 ANQGSEA. CDR3 residues: CSALGASGKSTDTQYF. The CDR3 DNA reads TGCAGCGCCCTTGGGGCTAGCGGGAAGAGCACAGATACGCAGTATTTT.

This chain links TRBV4-2 with TRBJ1-1, with D maybe TRBD1 (6 bases). With 0 bases removed from V and 11 bases from J, the gap between germline ends came to 16 bases. This CDR3 comprises 14 residues. In germline, CDR1 is LGHNA, CDR2 YNFKEQ. CDR3 sequence reads: CASSQEGTGLLAFF. DNA for the CDR3: TGTGCCAGCAGCCAAGAGGGAACAGGGCTGCTGGCTTTCTTT.

The V gene is TRBV6-5, the J gene TRBJ1-1; D uncertain. Germline V gene lookup returns CDR1 MNHEY and CDR2 SVGAGI. V lost 6 bases and J lost 5, with 19 bases in between. CDR3 length: 15 residues. The CDR3 sequence: CASSPVTSGTTEAFF. Written as DNA, the CDR3 is TGTGCCAGCAGCCCCGTGACATCGGGAACAACTGAAGCTTTCTTT.

The chain has TRBV6-1 and TRBJ2-7; tentatively, D is TRBD1 (6 bases). Germline loops: CDR1 MNHNS, CDR2 SASEGT. V was shortened by 5 bases and J by 4 bases, with 9 bases between the two germline ends. The CDR3 is 12 amino acids. The CDR3 is CASSLQGYEQYF. CDR3 nucleotides: TGTGCCAGCAGTTTACAGGGTTACGAGCAGTACTTC.

The chain recombines TRBV19 with TRBJ2-1, with 9 bases lining up with TRBD1. V was clipped by 6 bases and J by 8 bases; unmatched bases: 14. This CDR3 is built from 16 residues. Germline CDR1 reads LNHDA; CDR2 reads SQIVND (reference sequence). The CDR3 region has the DNA TGTGCCAGTAGGGACAGGGGAGGGTACTCGACGGATGAGCAGTTCTTC. Residues: CASRDRGGYSTDEQFF.

Written as DNA, the CDR3 is TGTGCCAGCAGCACCGGACAGGGGGCGAGAAGCAGTAGCAATCAGCCCCAGCATTTT. Protein: CASSTGQGARSSSNQPQHF. The rearrangement links TRBV7-8 to TRBJ1-5, with TRBD1 matching 11 bases. Germline V gives CDR1 SGHVS, CDR2 FQNEAQ. CDR3 length: 19 amino acids. The V gene end was trimmed by 5 bases and the J gene end by 0 bases; junction bases not matched to a gene: 12.

The chain is built from TRBV7-9 and TRBJ2-7, with 9 positions matching TRBD1. This CDR3 has 14 amino acids. Germline V lookup: CDR1 SEHNR, CDR2 FQNEAQ (reference sequence). The trim removed 5 bases at V and 3 bases at J, leaving 5 bases unmatched. CDR3 coding DNA: TGTGCCAGCAGCAAGACAGGGGGTAACTACGAGCAGTACTTC. The encoded protein is CASSKTGGNYEQYF.

The CDR3 is CASSLGLRGNTIYF. The CDR3 bases are TGTGCCAGCAGCCTCGGACTGAGGGGAAACACCATATATTTT. This rearrangement joins TRBV6-5 to TRBJ1-3; D is undetermined. Germline lookup yields CDR1 MNHEY and CDR2 SVGAGI. The CDR3 totals 14 residues. The V end lost 6 bases, the J end lost 4 bases, and 13 bases lay between the germline ends.

The V call is TRBV5-1, the J call TRBJ1-2; D unresolved. The length of the CDR3 is 13 residues. V lost 0 bases to trimming and J lost 6 bases, with 9 bases between them. Germline V gene data show CDR1 as SGHRS and CDR2 as YFSETQ. The CDR3 is CASSLAELDGYTF. Here the CDR3 DNA reads TGCGCCAGCAGCTTGGCCGAGCTGGATGGCTACACCTTC.

This chain joins TRBV7-9 and TRBJ1-2; D is perhaps TRBD1 (6 bases). Trimming removed 5 bases at V and 8 bases at J, with 15 bases between. The CDR3 consists of 13 residues. Germline CDR1 is SEHNR and CDR2 is FQNEAQ (reference sequence). CDR3 bases: TGTGCCAGCAGCATACTGACAGGAGCGGGCTACACCTTC. Translated: CASSILTGAGYTF.

J is TRBJ1-6 and V is TRBV9; no clear D gene. V dropped 4 bases and J dropped 0 bases, with 11 bases sitting between them. The CDR3 sequence is 16 residues long. Germline CDR1 reads SGDLS; CDR2 reads YYNGEE. CDR3 amino acids: CASSSSGSSYNSPLHF. The CDR3 coding sequence is TGTGCCAGCAGCTCGTCGGGGAGCTCCTATAATTCACCCCTCCACTTT. Full variable domain (remainder filled in from reference TRBV9 and TRBJ1-6): DSGVTQTPKHLITATGQRVTLRCSPRSGDLSVYWYQQSLDQGLQFLIQYYNGEERAKGNILERFSAQQFPDLHSELNLSSLELGDSALYFCASSSSGSSYNSPLHFGNGTRLTVT.

V gene TRBV15 combines with J gene TRBJ2-5; 9 nucleotides agree with TRBD1. CDR3 size: 14 residues. Germline V gene lookup returns CDR1 LNHNV and CDR2 YYDKDF (reference sequence). Unmatched junction bases numbered 7, after V lost 1 base and J lost 10 bases. This CDR3 reads CATSRGNRGRNQYF. The CDR3 DNA follows: TGTGCCACCAGCAGAGGAAACAGGGGGCGAAACCAGTACTTC. The variable domain in full, completed from reference TRBV15 and TRBJ2-5, reads DAMVIQNPRYQVTQFGKPVTLSCSQTLNHNVMYWYQQKSSQAPKLLFHYYDKDFNNEADTPDNFQSRRPNTSFCFLDIRSPGLGDTAMYLCATSRGNRGRNQYFGPGTRLLVL.

This clone was seen a handful of times. The chain uses TRBV2 and TRBJ1-4; D gene ambiguous. This CDR3 comprises 12 residues. V lost 4 bases and J 5 bases, leaving 5 bases between the germline ends. Germline V gene data show CDR1 as SNHLY and CDR2 as FYNNEI. The CDR3: CASSGANEKLFF. As DNA, the CDR3 is TGTGCCAGCAGTGGGGCGAATGAAAAACTGTTTTTT.

The rearrangement uses TRBV18 and TRBJ2-5; D perhaps matches TRBD1 (5 bases). Trimming removed 1 base at V and 3 bases at J, with 15 bases between. This CDR3 is 16 amino acids long. Germline assignment: CDR1 KGHSH and CDR2 LQKENI. In DNA form, the CDR3 reads TGTGCCAGCTCACCACTACCGAGAGGCAGGGAAGAGACCCAGTACTTC. Amino acids: CASSPLPRGREETQYF.

The chain recombines TRBV11-2 with TRBJ2-2; D is unresolved. The germline V gene encodes CDR1 SGHAT and CDR2 FQNNGV. The CDR3 covers 16 residues. V was clipped by 2 bases and J by 0 bases, with 10 bases between them. Here the CDR3 DNA reads TGTGCCAGCAGCTTACTCCCAGGAACGAACACCGGGGAGCTGTTTTTT. Its translation is CASSLLPGTNTGELFF.

The chain carries TRBV15 and TRBJ2-5; D not resolved. Germline V gene lookup returns CDR1 LNHNV and CDR2 YYDKDF (reference sequence). Trimming took 0 bases from V and 2 from J, leaving 25 bases between them. The CDR3 is made up of 20 amino acids. CDR3 sequence reads: CATSRDPPLTRPRSQETQYF. CDR3 in DNA: TGTGCCACCAGCAGAGATCCCCCTCTAACACGGCCCAGGTCACAAGAGACCCAGTACTTC.

For the CDR3, the DNA is TGTGCCAGCAGTGGGGGCGTCCTCACAGATACGCAGTATTTT. It specifies CASSGGVLTDTQYF. This chain links TRBV2 with TRBJ2-3, with D perhaps matching TRBD1 (5 bases). The ends were cut back, 4 bases at V and 2 bases at J, with 10 bases in the middle. The CDR3 extends over 14 amino acids. Per the germline V gene, CDR1 is SNHLY and CDR2 is FYNNEI.

This sequence joins TRBV18 and TRBJ2-7; 11 bases agree with TRBD1. V shed 3 bases and J 4 bases; nucleotides not matched to a gene: 5. The length of the CDR3 is 15 residues. Germline-derived CDR1 and CDR2 are KGHSH and LQKENI. The CDR3 coding sequence is TGTGCCAGCTCACCCCCCGGGACAGGGGGATACGAGCAGTACTTC. As protein: CASSPPGTGGYEQYF.

The chain employs TRBV5-1 and TRBJ1-4; D is ambiguous. Germline V CDR1 and CDR2: SGHRS, YFSETQ. The CDR3 has 13 amino acids. Trimming removed 1 base from V and 4 bases from J, with 5 bases in between. CDR3 nucleotide sequence: TGCGCCAGCAGCTTGACAGTTAATGAAAAACTGTTTTTT. The encoded protein is CASSLTVNEKLFF.

This chain connects TRBV6-6 to TRBJ2-5; 8 bases are a match to TRBD2. Germline V CDR1 and CDR2: MNHNY, SVGAGI (reference sequence). The length of the CDR3 is 14 residues. V lost 8 bases, J lost 5 bases, and 10 bases stayed unmatched. The CDR3 DNA is TGTGCCAGCTCGCCCTGGGGCGGGAGGGAGACCCAGTACTTC. It encodes CASSPWGGRETQYF.

Notes on this clone: This sample also contains other DNA sequences that code for the same CDR3. The chain has TRBV18 and TRBJ1-5; possible D gene TRBD1, 5 bases. This CDR3 is 13 amino acids long. The V gene lost 4 bases and the J gene lost 4 bases, with 8 bases spanning the gap. Per germline, CDR1 KGHSH and CDR2 LQKENI. CDR3 region: CASSLDRNQPQHF. CDR3 DNA: TGTGCCAGCTCACTCGACAGAAATCAGCCCCAGCATTTT.